A single sample gave rise to the 24 T cell receptor beta chains below, sequenced in a study of shared clonotypes between healthy human individuals. Clones were sequenced by immunoSEQ multiplex PCR, and TCRdb holds only the in-frame ones, with some missing. The top ten clones hold approximately 1.8% of a sample with some 630,000 clones, less than 80% of them seen once. Material: memory CD4+ T cells sorted from blood. Subset noted: CD45RA-negative fraction. The origin of the receptors is a woman aged 30 to 39 in good health.

The chain carries TRBV7-8 and TRBJ2-3; 8 bases match TRBD2. With V trimmed by 4 bases and J by 7 bases, 13 bases remained unmatched. Germline V gene lookup returns CDR1 SGHVS and CDR2 FQNEAQ. The CDR3 has 16 residues. The CDR3 is CASSSGGSGTIYTQYF. DNA for the CDR3: TGTGCCAGCAGCTCCGGGGGTAGCGGGACTATATATACGCAGTATTTT.

The chain joins TRBV18 to TRBJ2-3, with TRBD2 as a possible D gene (6 bases). This CDR3 comprises 17 residues. Trimming took 0 bases from V and 0 from J, leaving 13 bases between them. From germline, CDR1 is KGHSH and CDR2 LQKENI. The CDR3 loop is CASSPPGGRISTDTQYF. Written as DNA, the CDR3 is TGTGCCAGCTCACCACCTGGAGGGCGGATTAGCACAGATACGCAGTATTTT.

The rearrangement joins TRBV28 to TRBJ1-1; D unclear. The CDR3 spans 13 residues. In germline, CDR1 is MDHEN, CDR2 SYDVKM. Trimming removed 8 bases at V and 4 bases at J, with 14 bases between. The CDR3, as DNA: TGTGCCAGCGGGTGGGCCCGAGGCACTGAAGCTTTCTTT. Amino acids: CASGWARGTEAFF.

This chain links TRBV27 with TRBJ1-5, with a weak D call TRBD1 (6 bases). Trimming shortened V by 6 bases and J by 0 bases, and 12 bases separated the two germline ends. The CDR3 has 15 residues. Germline CDR1 and CDR2: MNHEY and SMNVEV (reference sequence). CDR3 bases: TGTGCCAGCAGGGAACAGGGAAATAGCAATCAGCCCCAGCATTTT. This gives the protein CASREQGNSNQPQHF.

The chain carries TRBV5-1 and TRBJ1-5; 8 positions match TRBD1. From germline, CDR1 is SGHRS and CDR2 YFSETQ. The V gene end was trimmed by 2 bases and the J gene end by 0 bases; junction bases not matched to a gene: 22. The CDR3 totals 22 residues. Here the CDR3 reads CASSFRDRWLWPLDYSNQPQHF. CDR3 DNA: TGCGCCAGCAGCTTCCGGGACAGGTGGCTTTGGCCTTTAGATTATAGCAATCAGCCCCAGCATTTT.

The DNA for the CDR3 is TGTGCCAGCAGCTTAAGGGACCTATACAATGAGCAGTTCTTC. Translated, it gives CASSLRDLYNEQFF. The chain combines TRBV7-9 with TRBJ2-1; D could derive from TRBD1 or TRBD2 (5 bases each). V lost 2 bases, J lost 4 bases, and 9 bases lay in between. CDR3 length: 14 amino acids. Germline V lookup: CDR1 SEHNR, CDR2 FQNEAQ (reference sequence).

The V call is TRBV19, the J call TRBJ1-5, with no clear D. Germline-derived CDR1 and CDR2 are LNHDA and SQIVND (reference sequence). V was clipped by 8 bases and J by 0 bases, with 11 bases between them. There are 14 residues in the CDR3. The CDR3 coding sequence is TGTGCCAGTCGGGGTACAAGTAGCAATCAGCCCCAGCATTTT. It encodes CASRGTSSNQPQHF.

This sequence joins TRBV28 and TRBJ1-2; maybe TRBD1 (5 bases). The CDR3 totals 13 residues. The germline V and J ends were trimmed by 6 bases and 6 bases, with 14 bases remaining between them. CDR1 and CDR2 (germline): MDHEN, SYDVKM. The CDR3 is CASSLQTEDGYTF. Written as DNA, the CDR3 is TGTGCCAGCAGCTTGCAGACAGAGGATGGCTACACCTTC.

This clone was picked up one time. The V and J genes are TRBV11-3 and TRBJ2-6; a possible D gene is TRBD2 (5 bases). The CDR3 runs 14 residues. Trimming removed 5 bases at V and 2 bases at J, with 7 bases between. Germline CDR1 and CDR2: SGHNT and YENEEA. The DNA of the CDR3 is TGTGCCAGCAGCCCGGAGGCTGGGGCCAACGTCCTGACTTTC. Translated, it gives CASSPEAGANVLTF.

The chain combines TRBV10-3 with TRBJ1-1; D remains ambiguous. The length of the CDR3 is 16 residues. Germline CDR1 ENHRY, CDR2 SYGVKD. V was clipped by 0 bases and J by 5 bases, with 16 bases between them. The CDR3 spells CAISESRAGLETEAFF. Here the CDR3 DNA reads TGTGCCATCAGTGAGTCGAGGGCAGGACTCGAAACTGAAGCTTTCTTT.

The chain employs TRBV11-2 and TRBJ2-7, with a possible D match to TRBD2 (6 bases). The CDR3 runs 16 residues. V gave up 3 bases and J gave up 9 bases, with 24 bases separating them. Germline V lookup: CDR1 SGHAT, CDR2 FQNNGV. The CDR3 loop reads CASSLARGTFFRGQYF. The CDR3 coding sequence is TGTGCCAGCAGCTTGGCCCGGGGGACTTTTTTTCGTGGGCAGTACTTC.

The chain uses TRBV10-3 and TRBJ2-1; D could derive from TRBD1 or TRBD2 (5 bases each). The V end lost 2 bases, the J end lost 1 base, and 12 bases lay between the germline ends. This CDR3 has 16 residues. Per germline, CDR1 ENHRY and CDR2 SYGVKD. In nucleotides, the CDR3 is TGTGCCATCAGTGAGCGGGGCAGTACTTCCTACAATGAGCAGTTCTTC. It is translated as CAISERGSTSYNEQFF.

Remarks on this clone: Other DNA sequences in this specimen translate into the identical CDR3. The genes are TRBV19 and TRBJ1-1; D is ambiguous. The germline V gene encodes CDR1 LNHDA and CDR2 SQIVND (reference sequence). V dropped 8 bases and J dropped 1 base, with 11 bases sitting between them. This CDR3 is 13 amino acids long. For the CDR3, the DNA is TGTGCCAGTTCACAGACCGAGAACACTGAAGCTTTCTTT. Encoded protein: CASSQTENTEAFF. Variable domain in full (rest from reference TRBV19 and TRBJ1-1): DGGITQSPKYLFRKEGQNVTLSCEQNLNHDAMYWYRQDPGQGLRLIYYSQIVNDFQKGDIAEGYSVSREKKESFPLTVTSAQKNPTAFYLCASSQTENTEAFFGQGTRLTVV.

The chain uses TRBV5-1 and TRBJ2-1; 8 nucleotides line up with TRBD2. In germline, CDR1 is SGHRS, CDR2 YFSETQ. The CDR3 has 14 residues. V dropped 1 base and J dropped 9; count of bases not matched to a gene: 6. Here the CDR3 reads CASSLPRGAVEQFF. CDR3 DNA: TGCGCCAGCAGCTTGCCGCGGGGGGCTGTTGAGCAGTTCTTC.

This chain links TRBV28 with TRBJ2-3, with D possibly called TRBD1 or TRBD2 (5 bases each). This CDR3 spans 14 amino acids. CDR1 and CDR2 from the germline V gene are MDHEN and SYDVKM. The ends were cut back, 6 bases at V and 0 bases at J, with 10 bases in the middle. CDR3 loop: CASRPEGSTDTQYF. CDR3 in DNA: TGTGCCAGCAGGCCCGAGGGGAGCACAGATACGCAGTATTTT.

J is TRBJ2-1 and V is TRBV13, with a tentative D call TRBD2 (5 bases). The V end lost 5 bases, the J end lost 3 bases, and 14 bases lay between the germline ends. The V gene's germline CDR1 is PRHDT and CDR2 FYEKMQ (reference sequence). This CDR3 comprises 15 residues. The CDR3 sequence: CASSRDVHLYNEQFF. The CDR3, as DNA: TGTGCCAGCAGCCGGGATGTCCACCTCTACAATGAGCAGTTCTTC. Looking up the rest from reference TRBV13 and TRBJ2-1 gives the full variable domain: AAGVIQSPRHLIKEKRETATLKCYPIPRHDTVYWYQQGPGQDPQFLISFYEKMQSDKGSIPDRFSAQQFSDYHSELNMSSLELGDSALYFCASSRDVHLYNEQFFGPGTRLTVL.

The V gene is TRBV28, the J gene TRBJ2-2; no firm D call. This CDR3 region has 16 residues. Per the germline V gene, CDR1 is MDHEN and CDR2 is SYDVKM. The ends were cut back, 3 bases at V and 2 bases at J, with 13 bases in the middle. The CDR3 spells CASSFDPLFNTGELFF. The CDR3 nucleotides are TGTGCCAGCAGTTTCGACCCATTGTTTAACACCGGGGAGCTGTTTTTT.

This clone was detected a few times. Different DNA sequences within this sample yield the same CDR3. V is TRBV11-3 and J is TRBJ2-1; 8 positions agree with TRBD2. The germline CDR1 and CDR2 sequences are SGHNT and YENEEA. The CDR3 sequence is 17 residues long. V dropped 0 bases and J dropped 3; count of bases not matched to a gene: 7. The DNA for the CDR3 is TGTGCCAGCAGCTTAGATAGCGGGGCGGGAGGCTACAATGAGCAGTTCTTC. Protein product: CASSLDSGAGGYNEQFF.

The rearrangement joins TRBV4-1 to TRBJ2-7; 11 bases map to TRBD2. Germline assignment: CDR1 MGHRA and CDR2 YSYEKL. The V and J ends lost 0 bases and 7 bases, in that order; junction bases with no gene match: 2. This CDR3 region has 14 residues. The CDR3 bases are TGCGCCAGCAGCCAAGAACTAGCGGGAGTGGAGCAGTACTTC. Translation: CASSQELAGVEQYF.

This clone was counted ten times or more. The chain couples TRBV28 to TRBJ2-7; no reliable D call. The germline V gene encodes CDR1 MDHEN and CDR2 SYDVKM. The CDR3 length is 13 residues. V lost 5 bases, J lost 3 bases, and 11 bases lay in between. The CDR3 DNA follows: TGTGCCAGCAGTCCCACGTGGGACTACGAGCAGTACTTC. Residues: CASSPTWDYEQYF. The entire variable domain, with the rest obtained from reference TRBV28 and TRBJ2-7, is as follows: DVKVTQSSRYLVKRTGEKVFLECVQDMDHENMFWYRQDPGLGLRLIYFSYDVKMKEKGDIPEGYSVSREKKERFSLILESASTNQTSMYLCASSPTWDYEQYFGPGTRLTVT.

J is TRBJ2-7 and V is TRBV7-2; TRBD2 agrees at 10 bases. Per the germline V gene, CDR1 is SGHTA and CDR2 is FQGNSA. This CDR3 is built from 15 residues. J lost 1 base, V lost 5 bases, and 5 bases had no gene match. Written as DNA, the CDR3 is TGTGCCAGCAGCGTCCAGGGACTAGCGTCCTACGAGCAGTACTTC. Translation: CASSVQGLASYEQYF.

The rearrangement joins TRBV6-6 to TRBJ2-2, with D uncertain. From germline, CDR1 is MNHNY and CDR2 SVGAGI (reference sequence). V was cut by 7 bases and J by 6 bases, with 9 bases left in between. The CDR3 loop spans 12 amino acids. The CDR3 protein is CASKEAPGELFF. The DNA of the CDR3 is TGTGCCAGCAAGGAAGCCCCCGGGGAGCTGTTTTTT.

A word on this clone: Other nucleotide sequences in the sample specify the same CDR3. This chain uses TRBV5-1 with TRBJ2-7, with no clear D. With 0 bases removed from V and 4 bases from J, the gap between germline ends came to 5 bases. CDR1 is SGHRS and CDR2 is YFSETQ in the germline V gene. The CDR3 runs 12 residues. The CDR3 region is CASSLDRYEQYF. CDR3 DNA sequence: TGCGCCAGCAGCTTGGACCGTTACGAGCAGTACTTC.

The chain is built from TRBV7-2 and TRBJ2-3; D may be TRBD2 (6 bases). From germline, CDR1 is SGHTA and CDR2 FQGNSA. The CDR3 has 14 residues. The V and J ends lost 5 bases and 5 bases respectively, with 14 bases between them. Here the CDR3 reads CASSQRLGGDTQYF. The CDR3 DNA reads TGTGCCAGCAGCCAAAGACTCGGGGGAGATACGCAGTATTTT. Combining the CDR3 with reference TRBV7-2 and TRBJ2-3 gives the whole variable domain GAGVSQSPSNKVTEKGKDVELRCDPISGHTALYWYRQSLGQGLEFLIYFQGNSAPDKSGLPSDRFSAERTGGSVSTLTIQRTQQEDSAVYLCASSQRLGGDTQYFGPGTRLTVL.